The rows below give T cell receptor beta chains drawn from one sample of a study of vaccination and CD4 T cells after COVID-19. TCRdb re-analysed the PCR reads in MiXCR, keeping a single row per CDR3 protein. The table lists approximately 11,000 distinct CDR3 sequences, more than 30% of them singletons. Their antigen targets remain unknown. Sequences were obtained from cultured CD4+ T cells from blood. These receptors all come from a human donor with COVID-19. The CDR3 runs from the conserved cysteine through the conserved F or W. The D gene is left open where the match is weak. Clone size, where shown, is once, few, many, or a class for clones that have expanded.

.	TRBV14	TRBD2	TRBJ2-5	CASSQRAGTSGQETQYF	TGTGCCAGCAGCCAGAGGGCTGGGACTAGCGGACAAGAGACCCAGTACTTC
.	TRBV6-1	TRBD1	TRBJ2-7	CASRPGQGYEQYF	TGTGCCAGCAGGCCGGGACAGGGCTACGAGCAGTACTTC
few	TRBV19	TRBD1	TRBJ1-6	CASKDQGANNSPLHF	TGTGCCAGCAAAGACCAGGGGGCTAATAATTCACCCCTCCACTTT
.	TRBV28	.	TRBJ1-1	CASTKRGTLGTEAFF	TGTGCCAGCACCAAGCGTGGCACCCTGGGGACTGAAGCTTTCTTT
.	TRBV20-1	.	TRBJ1-1	CSARGGSGYGMNTEAFF	TGCAGTGCTAGAGGAGGGTCAGGGTATGGAATGAACACTGAAGCTTTCTTT
few	TRBV20-1	TRBD1	TRBJ2-2	CSAYPTGGNTGELFF	TGCAGTGCTTATCCGACAGGGGGTAACACCGGGGAGCTGTTTTTT
.	TRBV30	.	TRBJ1-1	CAWSRDTEAFF	TGTGCCTGGAGTCGGGACACTGAAGCTTTCTTT
few	TRBV27	TRBD1	TRBJ1-2	CASRRDRGQYGYTF	TGTGCCAGTCGCCGGGACAGGGGGCAATATGGCTACACCTTC
.	TRBV6-5	TRBD1	TRBJ1-5	CASSYSQGSGQPQHF	TGTGCCAGCAGTTACTCACAGGGGTCAGGTCAGCCCCAGCATTTT
.	TRBV18	.	TRBJ2-3	CASSPVQGGTDTQYF	TGTGCCAGCTCACCGGTGCAGGGAGGCACAGATACGCAGTATTTT
few	TRBV6-2/TRBV6-3	.	TRBJ1-5	CASSTESLFSNQPQHF	TGTGCCAGCAGTACAGAGAGTTTATTCAGCAATCAGCCCCAGCATTTT
.	TRBV20-1	TRBD1	TRBJ1-2	CSARRTGELYGYTF	TGCAGTGCCCGTAGAACAGGGGAACTCTATGGCTACACCTTC
.	TRBV6-1	TRBD1	TRBJ2-6	CARGDRTSGANVLTF	TGTGCCAGGGGGGACAGGACGTCTGGGGCCAACGTCCTGACTTTC
few	TRBV15	.	TRBJ1-5	CATSYGNQPQHF	TGTGCCACCAGCTATGGTAATCAGCCCCAGCATTTT
.	TRBV5-1	TRBD1	TRBJ1-5	CASSRTGADQPQHF	TGCGCCAGCAGCCGGACAGGGGCTGATCAGCCCCAGCATTTT
.	TRBV6-1	TRBD2	TRBJ2-7	CASGIVGKSGGGVEQYF	TGTGCCAGCGGAATTGTCGGAAAGAGCGGGGGGGGAGTCGAGCAGTACTTC
once	TRBV7-3	TRBD2	TRBJ2-2	CASSLAGAGAGELFF	TGCGCCAGCAGCTTAGCGGGGGCCGGGGCCGGGGAGCTGTTTTTT
few	TRBV12-3/TRBV12-4	.	TRBJ1-1	CASSLGKGIYAFF	TGTGCCAGCAGTTTGGGCAAGGGTATTTATGCTTTCTTT